This T cell receptor (beta chain) was found in a study of post-analysis software for immune sequencing data (dated by TCRdb to 2014 to 2015). Looking at the study overall: Disease courses on record covered relapsing-remitting, secondary progressive and progressive-relapsing multiple sclerosis, though some patients had no subtype annotation. The multiple sclerosis patient repertoires were compared with 11 previously published healthy control repertoires from donors aged 6 to 25 years. A subset of samples was prepared in parallel using single-end sample barcoding, then pooled and co-amplified after Illumina adapter ligation. General conclusions and limits of the study: Multiple sclerosis patients had significantly lower normalized Chao1 diversity than controls, a result that suggests substantial peripheral T-cell clonal expansion. The multiple sclerosis patient group was slightly younger than the control group. Roughly 5 TRBV segments, including TRBV5-6, TRBV5-1 and TRBV20-1, were significantly more frequent in patients than controls. Direct clustering with F measure revealed strong co-clustering of samples prepared in the same batch, which led to a batch-effect correction.

To demonstrate the VDJtools post-analysis software, TCR beta repertoires were profiled from the peripheral blood of about 13 young patients with multiple sclerosis. The patients with multiple sclerosis were children and adolescents between about 6 and 17 years of age. The CDR3 sequence holds 15 residues, the cysteine and phenylalanine included. The only DNA kept is the CDR3, 45 bases in frame from the first base. The germline V gene (reference sequence) specifies SGHNT as CDR1 and YYREEE as CDR2. Relative to germline, V is 1 base shorter and J is 2 bases shorter, with 12 bases between their ends. Library prep was done by PCR. The sequencing machine was an Illumina HiSeq 2500. To reduce PCR and sequencing biases, unique molecular identifiers were built into the TCR beta cDNA libraries. Some 500,000 cDNA molecules were obtained per 1 to 10 million input T cells, so each molecule approximated one T cell. The same protocol used for the earlier healthy control dataset was applied to prepare and sequence the patient libraries. Within a given batch, samples were prepared together, multiplexed and sequenced on the same HiSeq lane. The paper's data handling went like this. MIGEC was used to process the raw barcoded reads, and molecular identifier groups with only a single read were discarded before consensus assembly and CDR3 extraction. VDJtools was used for post-analysis of the clonotype tables, with diversity normalized by down-sampling every dataset to the smallest sample size. In repertoire overlap clustering, CDR3 amino acid sequences, but not nucleotide sequences, were matched to correct batch-related cross-sample contamination. TCRdb reanalyzed the raw reads on its own, using fastp at Q25 for trimming and MiXCR for clone calling, and kept in-frame beta chains. Each CDR3 protein appears once, grouped with its most common genes and DNA. The V and J calls, along with clone size, are taken from TCRdb and not from the paper's own processing. The sample table records 150,000 to 200,000 distinct CDR3 sequences; 30% of these occur just once. The ten largest clonotypes hold approximately 1.6% of the sample.

Concerning this clonotype: No cognate antigen has been identified for it. No much larger clonotype is one base removed from it; base qualities were not supplied.

The V and J segments used are TRBV5-4 and TRBJ2-5; the D gene remains uncertain. The sequenced sample was blood. The clonotype comes from a girl between 10 and 17 years old with multiple sclerosis. The base sequence is TGTGCCAGCAGCTTGAGTCAGAACGGGCAAGAGACCCAGTACTTC. Its coded protein is CASSLSQNGQETQYF.